These T cell receptor beta chains were read from a single sample in a study of OX40 agonist ivuxolimab in advanced cancers. Produced via immunoSEQ multiplex PCR; TCRdb's table is partial and in-frame only. The sample comprises approximately 84,000 clones, 85% to 90% of which are singletons, and roughly 0.2% rests with the top ten. The sequences come from CD4+ or CD8+ T cells sorted from blood, collected in a trial of the OX40 agonist ivuxolimab. Source of these receptors: an adult with an advanced solid tumor such as melanoma, head and neck, liver or kidney cancer. CDR3s include the opening cysteine and the closing phenylalanine or tryptophan. The D gene is left open where the match is weak. A clone size is listed for some rows: how often the clone was seen (once, few, many), or a class if it is expanded.

TRBJ2-1	NA	TRBD2	TRBV10-3	TGTGCCAATAGCGGGAGAGTCTACAATGAGCAGTTCTTC	CANSGRVYNEQFF
TRBJ2-5	NA	NA	TRBV5-6	TGTGCCAGCAGCCCTGGGAGGGGGTCGGGAGAGACCCAGTACTTC	CASSPGRGSGETQYF
TRBJ2-7	once	NA	TRBV4-1	TGCGCCAGCAGCCGGGGGAGCTCAAGGGAACAACGTGCCAGCTCCTACGAGCAGTACTTC	CASSRGSSREQRASSYEQYF
TRBJ1-1	NA	NA	TRBV5-1	TGCGCCAGCACAGGGGATGTGAACACTGAAGCTTTCTTT	CASTGDVNTEAFF
TRBJ2-3	once	NA	TRBV29-1	TGCAGCGTTGAAAAGACTGGCCGTCAGGATACGCAGTATTTT	CSVEKTGRQDTQYF
TRBJ2-3	NA	NA	TRBV28	TGTGCCAGCAGTTCAAAGGGTGATGGCACAGATACGCAGTATTTT	CASSSKGDGTDTQYF
TRBJ1-5	NA	NA	TRBV28	TGTGCCAGCAGTTCCGCCCAGGGTGGGTATCAGCCCCAGCATTTT	CASSSAQGGYQPQHF
TRBJ2-1	NA	TRBD2	TRBV7-2	TGTGCCAGCAGCTCTGGACTAGCGGGATACAATGAGCAGTTCTTC	CASSSGLAGYNEQFF
TRBJ2-7	NA	NA	TRBV29-1	TGCAGCGTTGGGTGGCGGGCTTTCTACGAGCAGTACTTC	CSVGWRAFYEQYF
TRBJ1-1	NA	TRBD1	TRBV28	TGTGCCAGCACTGCTGGGGGGGGACAGATGAACACTGAAGCTTTCTTT	CASTAGGGQMNTEAFF
TRBJ2-6	NA	NA	TRBV2	TGTGCCAGCAGACCCGACAGGTCTGGGGCCAACGTCCTGACTTTC	CASRPDRSGANVLTF
TRBJ2-3	NA	NA	TRBV5-1	TGCGCCAGCAGCTTGGCGGCTAGCACAGATACGCAGTATTTT	CASSLAASTDTQYF
TRBJ1-5	NA	NA	TRBV11-2	TGTGCCAGCAGCTTATCGGATAATCAGCCCCAGCATTTT	CASSLSDNQPQHF
TRBJ1-6	NA	TRBD1	TRBV6-1	TGTGCCTCCCACGCGGGACAGGAACTTTCACCCCTCCACTTT	CASHAGQELSPLHF
TRBJ1-5	few	NA	TRBV11-2	TGTGCCAGCAGCTTAGGGGTTTCCGGCAATCAGCCCCAGCATTTT	CASSLGVSGNQPQHF
TRBJ1-1	few	NA	TRBV14	TGTGCCAGCAGCGAGCTAGTGAACACTGAAGCTTTCTTT	CASSELVNTEAFF
TRBJ1-1	NA	TRBD1	TRBV5-1	TGCGCCAGCAGCTCCTCCGGGACAGTGAACACTGAAGCTTTCTTT	CASSSSGTVNTEAFF
TRBJ2-4	NA	NA	TRBV10-3	TGTGCCACCGCCTCCGGGAGCGAGACAGAGGGGCCCAAAAACATTCAGTACTTC	CATASGSETEGPKNIQYF
TRBJ1-5	once	NA	TRBV6-5	TGTGCCAGCAGGCTTGCTCCGGGGGGCAATCAGCCCCAGCATTTT	CASRLAPGGNQPQHF
TRBJ2-7	NA	NA	TRBV21-1	TGTGCCAGCAGCTTATCGGGACAGGGCAAGTACGAGCAGTACTTC	CASSLSGQGKYEQYF
TRBJ2-5	few	NA	TRBV28	TGTGCCAGCAGTTTATGGCAGGGGAGGTCGGAGACCCAGTACTTC	CASSLWQGRSETQYF
TRBJ1-4	NA	TRBD1	TRBV5-1	TGCGCCAGCAGCCCGGACAGGCCCCCGTCCGAAAAACTGTTTTTT	CASSPDRPPSEKLFF
TRBJ1-6	NA	NA	TRBV21-1	TGTGCCAGCAGCTCCCCAAACCGGACAGGCCCCAATTCACCCCTCCACTTT	CASSSPNRTGPNSPLHF
TRBJ2-2	NA	NA	TRBV5-1	TGCGCCAGCAGATTGGACTGGAGAAACACCGGGGAGCTGTTTTTT	CASRLDWRNTGELFF
TRBJ2-7	once	NA	TRBV10-3	TGTGCCATCAGTTCTACGGGACCCTACGAGCAGTACTTC	CAISSTGPYEQYF
TRBJ2-2	NA	NA	TRBV5-1	TGCGCCAGCAGCCCCGGGCTTCCGAACACCGGGGAGCTGTTTTTT	CASSPGLPNTGELFF
TRBJ2-1	NA	NA	TRBV19	TGTGCCAGCAACGGTGGCTCTGCCTACAATGAGCAGTTCTTC	CASNGGSAYNEQFF
TRBJ2-2	NA	NA	TRBV7-2	TGTGCCACGGGCGGTCGACAGAACACCGGGGAGCTGTTTTTT	CATGGRQNTGELFF
TRBJ1-5	NA	NA	TRBV18	TGTGCCAGCTCACAGGGAAGGGGTCAGCCCCAGCATTTT	CASSQGRGQPQHF